This T cell receptor beta chain was sequenced for a study of T cells and Merkel cell carcinoma outcomes. Study-wide results and caveats: Repertoire plus T-cell density reportedly predicted Merkel cell carcinoma outcomes.

Turning to this clone: Its antigen is unidentified.

TCRdb's table, derived via immunoSEQ multiplex PCR, lists solely in-frame clones and lacks some. The sample yields approximately 7,000 clones, 90% seen once. This CDR3 region has 12 residues. Trimming stripped 1 base from V and 6 bases from J, with 5 bases between. Germline CDR1 LNHNV, CDR2 YYDKDF (reference sequence). The sample consisted of tumor tissue from Merkel cell carcinoma. The receptor was derived from a human donor with Merkel cell carcinoma. The chain is built from TRBV15 and TRBJ2-3; possibly TRBD1 or TRBD2 for D (5 bases each). CDR3 DNA: TGTGCCACCAGCAGAGGGGGGGATACGCAGTATTTT. It codes for CATSRGGDTQYF.